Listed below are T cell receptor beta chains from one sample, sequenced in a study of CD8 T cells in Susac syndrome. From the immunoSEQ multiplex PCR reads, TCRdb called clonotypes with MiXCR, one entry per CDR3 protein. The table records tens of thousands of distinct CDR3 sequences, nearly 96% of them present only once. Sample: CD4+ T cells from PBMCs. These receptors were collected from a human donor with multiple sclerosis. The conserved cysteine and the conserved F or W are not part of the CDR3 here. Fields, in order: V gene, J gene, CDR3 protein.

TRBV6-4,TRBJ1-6,ASSEGPVGSYNSPLH
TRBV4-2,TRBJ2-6,ASSQRVSGANVLT
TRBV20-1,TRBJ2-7,SAPFGYEQY
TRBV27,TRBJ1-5,ASSSGPGEQPQH
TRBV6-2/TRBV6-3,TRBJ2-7,ASTEGTGWDEQY
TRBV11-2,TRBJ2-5,ASRFQETQY
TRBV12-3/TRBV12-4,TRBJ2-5,ASSPPDWYQETQY
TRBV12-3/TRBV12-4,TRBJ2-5,ASSFFSLETQY
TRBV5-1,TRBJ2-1,ASSIMVLGTGGFEQF
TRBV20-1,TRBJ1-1,SMQRDTEAF
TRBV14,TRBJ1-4,ASSQRGVHEKLF
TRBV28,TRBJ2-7,ASTMGQGPYEQY
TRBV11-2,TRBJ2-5,ASSLVGHQETQY
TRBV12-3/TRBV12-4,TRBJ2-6,ASSLKESGANVLT
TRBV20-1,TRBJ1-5,SASGATGDLSNQPQH
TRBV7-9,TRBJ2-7,ASSLVATGESDEQY
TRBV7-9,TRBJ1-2,ASSSDGSGYT
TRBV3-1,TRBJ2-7,ASSQGRQSTYEQY
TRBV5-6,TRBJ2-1,ASSFGARDEQF
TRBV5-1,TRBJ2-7,ASSHSTSEQY
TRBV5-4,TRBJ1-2,ASSLRTVNYGYT
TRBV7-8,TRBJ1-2,ASSLLGTPYGYT
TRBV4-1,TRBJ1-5,ASSPGQHNRPQH
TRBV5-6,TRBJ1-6,ASSAGQANSPLH
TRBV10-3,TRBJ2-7,AIRPGQGPVEQY
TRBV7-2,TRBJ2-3,ASSWRGGVGTDTQY
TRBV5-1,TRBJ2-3,ASRQGHESSTDTQY
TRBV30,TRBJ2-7,AWNPGVLSYEQY
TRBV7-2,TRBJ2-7,ASSQDRGDEQY
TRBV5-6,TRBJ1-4,ASSLRQLNEKLF
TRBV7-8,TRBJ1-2,ASGGGRPQQNGYT
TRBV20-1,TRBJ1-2,SARDNRGFYGYT
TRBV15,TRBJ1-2,ATSSTQAHGYT
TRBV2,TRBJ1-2,ASSETSTGYGYT
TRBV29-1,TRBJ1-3,SVGQVNSGNTIY
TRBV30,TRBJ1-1,AWSPGHLNTEAF
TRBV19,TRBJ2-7,ASSNQGDSYEQY
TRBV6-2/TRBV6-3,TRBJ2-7,ASGDSSYEQY
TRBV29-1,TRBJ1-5,SVREDNNQPQH
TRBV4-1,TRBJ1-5,ASSQDRAFSNQPQH
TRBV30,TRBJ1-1,AWRPRDRGLTEAF
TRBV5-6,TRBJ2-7,ASSLDLDYEQY
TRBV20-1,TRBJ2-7,SARRGQPSSYEQY
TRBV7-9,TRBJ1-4,ASSFWGVDEKLF
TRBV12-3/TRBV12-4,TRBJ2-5,ASSLSGGPETQY
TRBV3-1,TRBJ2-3,ASSQEGLAGGAGLYSQY
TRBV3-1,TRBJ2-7,ASSQVLFEQY
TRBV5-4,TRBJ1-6,ASSLDGTQGVVSPLH
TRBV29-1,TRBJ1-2,SVQLQGSGGYT
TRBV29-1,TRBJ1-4,SVEEQGNEKLF
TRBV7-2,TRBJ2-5,ASSLGQVRLIQETQY
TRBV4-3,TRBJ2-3,ASSQRTGSDTQY
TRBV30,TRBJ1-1,AWVQMNTEAF
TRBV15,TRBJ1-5,ATSLTGGPYSNQPQH
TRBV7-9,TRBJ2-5,ASRSTGQVETQY
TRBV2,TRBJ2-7,AGNRAQDPYEQY
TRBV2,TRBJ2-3,ASSVLSTDTQY
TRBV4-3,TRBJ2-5,ASSQVAGDGTQY
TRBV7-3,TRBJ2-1,ASSQGKRGVGEQF